The 17 T cell receptor beta chains listed next were all sequenced from one sample in a study of cytomegalovirus exposure and HLA in healthy donors. With 60 Vbeta and 13 Jbeta primers, the PCR was carried out. Clones were sequenced by immunoSEQ multiplex PCR, and TCRdb holds only the in-frame ones, with some missing. The table includes approximately 190,000 clones, about four fifths detected once. The sequenced material came from PBMCs. Receptors were obtained from a man in his forties in good health and CMV-seropositive.

J is TRBJ1-5 and V is TRBV6-5; TRBD1 agrees at 8 bases. V shed 6 bases, J shed 4 bases, and the junction held 5 bases outside the gene matches. This CDR3 has 14 residues. Germline lookup yields CDR1 MNHEY and CDR2 SVGAGI. This CDR3 reads CASSTRDRNQPQHF. The CDR3 DNA sequence: TGTGCCAGCAGCACTCGGGACAGGAATCAGCCCCAGCATTTT.

This chain uses TRBV6-1 with TRBJ1-5; TRBD1 matches 7 bases. The V gene end was trimmed by 6 bases and the J gene end by 7 bases; junction bases not matched to a gene: 3. Germline V gene sequence: CDR1 MNHNS, CDR2 SASEGT. The CDR3 runs 12 residues. The CDR3 nucleotides read TGTGCCAGCAGGACAGGGACCCAGCCCCAGCATTTT. It codes for CASRTGTQPQHF.

The chain recombines TRBV5-1 with TRBJ1-1; D unclear. This CDR3 is 15 amino acids long. Germline loops: CDR1 SGHRS, CDR2 YFSETQ. V was clipped by 0 bases and J by 0 bases, with 9 bases between them. CDR3 in DNA: TGCGCCAGCAGCTTGGGACAATTCATGAACACTGAAGCTTTCTTT. Translating it yields CASSLGQFMNTEAFF. The variable domain in full, with the rest retrieved from reference TRBV5-1 and TRBJ1-1, is KAGVTQTPRYLIKTRGQQVTLSCSPISGHRSVSWYQQTPGQGLQFLFEYFSETQRNKGNFPGRFSGRQFSNSRSEMNVSTLELGDSALYLCASSLGQFMNTEAFFGQGTRLTVV.

As DNA, the CDR3 is TGTGCCAGCAGCCAAATAGCGGGAGGAGAGACCCAGTACTTC. The encoded protein is CASSQIAGGETQYF. This chain links TRBV4-2 with TRBJ2-5; 10 positions match TRBD2. This CDR3 is 14 amino acids long. Germline-derived CDR1 and CDR2 are LGHNA and YNFKEQ. The ends lost 2 bases at V and 4 bases at J; junction bases unmatched: 1.

The chain's CDR3 is CASSLTRGFGNTIYF. As DNA, the CDR3 is TGTGCCAGCAGCTTAACAAGGGGGTTTGGAAACACCATATATTTT. The chain employs TRBV5-5 and TRBJ1-3; a weak D match, TRBD1 (6 bases). The length of the CDR3 is 15 residues. The V end was cut by 2 bases, the J end by 3 bases, with 12 bases between. Germline loops: CDR1 SGHKS, CDR2 YYEKEE (reference sequence).

The J gene is TRBJ2-7, the V gene TRBV19; 9 bases line up with TRBD1. This CDR3 region has 14 residues. J was trimmed by 3 bases and V by 5 bases; bases with no gene match: 5. The germline V gene has CDR1 LNHDA and CDR2 SQIVND (reference sequence). This CDR3 reads CASSPGQGGYEQYF. The CDR3, as DNA: TGTGCCAGTAGTCCGGGACAGGGTGGCTACGAGCAGTACTTC.

The chain employs TRBV29-1 and TRBJ2-7; tentatively, D is TRBD2 (6 bases). The CDR3 spans 14 residues. V lost 6 bases and J lost 9, with 24 bases in between. Germline CDR1 and CDR2: SQVTM and ANQGSEA. For the CDR3, the DNA is TGCAGCGTAGCTACACAGGATTATACGGGGGTGCAGTACTTC. It translates to CSVATQDYTGVQYF.

Remarks on this clone: A junction boundary mismatches the germline segment, possibly from a read error. V is TRBV27 and J is TRBJ2-7; 9 bases are a match to TRBD1. The V gene's germline CDR1 is MNHEY and CDR2 SMNVEV (reference sequence). This CDR3 contains 13 residues. This CDR3 reads CASSRGQGVIGHF. The CDR3, as DNA: TGTGCCAGCTCCCGGGGACAGGGTGTCATAGGGCACTTC.

CDR3 nucleotide sequence: TGTGCCTGGAGTAGCGGGAGAGGAGAGACCCAGTACTTC. Protein: CAWSSGRGETQYF. The rearrangement uses TRBV30 and TRBJ2-5; 8 bases agree with TRBD2. CDR1 and CDR2 from the germline V gene are GTSNPN and SVGIG (reference sequence). J lost 4 bases, V lost 2 bases, and 3 bases had no gene match. This CDR3 contains 13 residues.

V and J are TRBV10-1 and TRBJ2-1, with 7 bases matching TRBD1. The CDR3 length is 16 residues. J lost 1 base, V lost 0 bases, and 3 bases had no gene match. CDR1 and CDR2 (germline): WNHNN, SYGVQD (reference sequence). DNA of the CDR3: TGCGCCAGCAGTGAGTCGACAGGGAAGTCCTACAATGAGCAGTTCTTC. This gives the protein CASSESTGKSYNEQFF.

This clone was recorded only once. This sequence joins TRBV10-3 and TRBJ2-3; 10 bases are shared with TRBD2. This CDR3 region has 14 residues. Germline trimming cut 10 bases from V and 4 bases from J; bases unmatched to any gene: 8. CDR1 ENHRY and CDR2 SYGVKD come from the germline V gene. Written as DNA, the CDR3 is TGTGCCACCGCTGCTAGCGGGAGCTCAGATACGCAGTATTTT. This gives the protein CATAASGSSDTQYF.

This clone was detected a few times. The chain carries TRBV5-1 and TRBJ2-7, with 8 bases lining up with TRBD1. V trimming: 3 bases; J trimming: 11 bases; junction bases outside the gene matches: 7. The CDR3 contains 12 residues. Germline V CDR1 and CDR2: SGHRS, YFSETQ. CDR3 protein: CASSYTGQAKYF. The CDR3 nucleotides read TGCGCCAGCAGCTACACGGGACAGGCAAAGTACTTC.

The J gene is TRBJ2-5, the V gene TRBV7-2; possibly TRBD1 for D (5 bases). The CDR3 has 14 amino acids. Per germline, CDR1 SGHTA and CDR2 FQGNSA. Trimming stripped 2 bases from V and 2 bases from J, with 9 bases between. CDR3: CASSLSKGQETQYF. CDR3 in DNA: TGTGCCAGCAGCTTAAGTAAGGGGCAAGAGACCCAGTACTTC.

This clone was detected a few times. The chain joins TRBV9 to TRBJ1-1; D is unresolved. The germline CDR1 and CDR2 sequences are SGDLS and YYNGEE. The CDR3 runs to 12 residues. Trimming took off 3 bases at V and 5 bases at J, with 8 bases between the two ends. This CDR3 reads CASSDLRTEAFF. CDR3 bases: TGTGCCAGCAGCGACCTCCGGACTGAAGCTTTCTTT.

This chain connects TRBV6-4 to TRBJ2-5; 12 bases fit TRBD2. Germline assignment: CDR1 MRHNA and CDR2 SNTAGT. CDR3 length: 15 residues. V lost 4 bases, J lost 4 bases, and 4 bases stayed unmatched. The CDR3 is CASSGPSGRVETQYF. The CDR3 DNA reads TGTGCCAGCAGTGGGCCTAGCGGGAGGGTAGAGACCCAGTACTTC.

The genes are TRBV7-9 and TRBJ2-1, with 7 bases identical to TRBD2. V was clipped by 3 bases and J by 7 bases; unmatched bases: 3. Germline CDR1 and CDR2: SEHNR and FQNEAQ (reference sequence). There are 13 residues in the CDR3. CDR3 bases: TGTGCCAGCAGCTTGTACGGGAGGAATGAGCAGTTCTTC. Its protein is CASSLYGRNEQFF.

The chain joins TRBV28 to TRBJ1-1; weak D call: TRBD1 (6 bases). CDR1 is MDHEN and CDR2 is SYDVKM in the germline V gene. The CDR3 consists of 13 residues. Trimming shortened V by 10 bases and J by 2 bases, and 14 bases separated the two germline ends. The CDR3 sequence is CATSPGTNTEAFF. In DNA, the CDR3 is TGTGCCACTTCCCCCGGGACAAACACTGAAGCTTTCTTT.